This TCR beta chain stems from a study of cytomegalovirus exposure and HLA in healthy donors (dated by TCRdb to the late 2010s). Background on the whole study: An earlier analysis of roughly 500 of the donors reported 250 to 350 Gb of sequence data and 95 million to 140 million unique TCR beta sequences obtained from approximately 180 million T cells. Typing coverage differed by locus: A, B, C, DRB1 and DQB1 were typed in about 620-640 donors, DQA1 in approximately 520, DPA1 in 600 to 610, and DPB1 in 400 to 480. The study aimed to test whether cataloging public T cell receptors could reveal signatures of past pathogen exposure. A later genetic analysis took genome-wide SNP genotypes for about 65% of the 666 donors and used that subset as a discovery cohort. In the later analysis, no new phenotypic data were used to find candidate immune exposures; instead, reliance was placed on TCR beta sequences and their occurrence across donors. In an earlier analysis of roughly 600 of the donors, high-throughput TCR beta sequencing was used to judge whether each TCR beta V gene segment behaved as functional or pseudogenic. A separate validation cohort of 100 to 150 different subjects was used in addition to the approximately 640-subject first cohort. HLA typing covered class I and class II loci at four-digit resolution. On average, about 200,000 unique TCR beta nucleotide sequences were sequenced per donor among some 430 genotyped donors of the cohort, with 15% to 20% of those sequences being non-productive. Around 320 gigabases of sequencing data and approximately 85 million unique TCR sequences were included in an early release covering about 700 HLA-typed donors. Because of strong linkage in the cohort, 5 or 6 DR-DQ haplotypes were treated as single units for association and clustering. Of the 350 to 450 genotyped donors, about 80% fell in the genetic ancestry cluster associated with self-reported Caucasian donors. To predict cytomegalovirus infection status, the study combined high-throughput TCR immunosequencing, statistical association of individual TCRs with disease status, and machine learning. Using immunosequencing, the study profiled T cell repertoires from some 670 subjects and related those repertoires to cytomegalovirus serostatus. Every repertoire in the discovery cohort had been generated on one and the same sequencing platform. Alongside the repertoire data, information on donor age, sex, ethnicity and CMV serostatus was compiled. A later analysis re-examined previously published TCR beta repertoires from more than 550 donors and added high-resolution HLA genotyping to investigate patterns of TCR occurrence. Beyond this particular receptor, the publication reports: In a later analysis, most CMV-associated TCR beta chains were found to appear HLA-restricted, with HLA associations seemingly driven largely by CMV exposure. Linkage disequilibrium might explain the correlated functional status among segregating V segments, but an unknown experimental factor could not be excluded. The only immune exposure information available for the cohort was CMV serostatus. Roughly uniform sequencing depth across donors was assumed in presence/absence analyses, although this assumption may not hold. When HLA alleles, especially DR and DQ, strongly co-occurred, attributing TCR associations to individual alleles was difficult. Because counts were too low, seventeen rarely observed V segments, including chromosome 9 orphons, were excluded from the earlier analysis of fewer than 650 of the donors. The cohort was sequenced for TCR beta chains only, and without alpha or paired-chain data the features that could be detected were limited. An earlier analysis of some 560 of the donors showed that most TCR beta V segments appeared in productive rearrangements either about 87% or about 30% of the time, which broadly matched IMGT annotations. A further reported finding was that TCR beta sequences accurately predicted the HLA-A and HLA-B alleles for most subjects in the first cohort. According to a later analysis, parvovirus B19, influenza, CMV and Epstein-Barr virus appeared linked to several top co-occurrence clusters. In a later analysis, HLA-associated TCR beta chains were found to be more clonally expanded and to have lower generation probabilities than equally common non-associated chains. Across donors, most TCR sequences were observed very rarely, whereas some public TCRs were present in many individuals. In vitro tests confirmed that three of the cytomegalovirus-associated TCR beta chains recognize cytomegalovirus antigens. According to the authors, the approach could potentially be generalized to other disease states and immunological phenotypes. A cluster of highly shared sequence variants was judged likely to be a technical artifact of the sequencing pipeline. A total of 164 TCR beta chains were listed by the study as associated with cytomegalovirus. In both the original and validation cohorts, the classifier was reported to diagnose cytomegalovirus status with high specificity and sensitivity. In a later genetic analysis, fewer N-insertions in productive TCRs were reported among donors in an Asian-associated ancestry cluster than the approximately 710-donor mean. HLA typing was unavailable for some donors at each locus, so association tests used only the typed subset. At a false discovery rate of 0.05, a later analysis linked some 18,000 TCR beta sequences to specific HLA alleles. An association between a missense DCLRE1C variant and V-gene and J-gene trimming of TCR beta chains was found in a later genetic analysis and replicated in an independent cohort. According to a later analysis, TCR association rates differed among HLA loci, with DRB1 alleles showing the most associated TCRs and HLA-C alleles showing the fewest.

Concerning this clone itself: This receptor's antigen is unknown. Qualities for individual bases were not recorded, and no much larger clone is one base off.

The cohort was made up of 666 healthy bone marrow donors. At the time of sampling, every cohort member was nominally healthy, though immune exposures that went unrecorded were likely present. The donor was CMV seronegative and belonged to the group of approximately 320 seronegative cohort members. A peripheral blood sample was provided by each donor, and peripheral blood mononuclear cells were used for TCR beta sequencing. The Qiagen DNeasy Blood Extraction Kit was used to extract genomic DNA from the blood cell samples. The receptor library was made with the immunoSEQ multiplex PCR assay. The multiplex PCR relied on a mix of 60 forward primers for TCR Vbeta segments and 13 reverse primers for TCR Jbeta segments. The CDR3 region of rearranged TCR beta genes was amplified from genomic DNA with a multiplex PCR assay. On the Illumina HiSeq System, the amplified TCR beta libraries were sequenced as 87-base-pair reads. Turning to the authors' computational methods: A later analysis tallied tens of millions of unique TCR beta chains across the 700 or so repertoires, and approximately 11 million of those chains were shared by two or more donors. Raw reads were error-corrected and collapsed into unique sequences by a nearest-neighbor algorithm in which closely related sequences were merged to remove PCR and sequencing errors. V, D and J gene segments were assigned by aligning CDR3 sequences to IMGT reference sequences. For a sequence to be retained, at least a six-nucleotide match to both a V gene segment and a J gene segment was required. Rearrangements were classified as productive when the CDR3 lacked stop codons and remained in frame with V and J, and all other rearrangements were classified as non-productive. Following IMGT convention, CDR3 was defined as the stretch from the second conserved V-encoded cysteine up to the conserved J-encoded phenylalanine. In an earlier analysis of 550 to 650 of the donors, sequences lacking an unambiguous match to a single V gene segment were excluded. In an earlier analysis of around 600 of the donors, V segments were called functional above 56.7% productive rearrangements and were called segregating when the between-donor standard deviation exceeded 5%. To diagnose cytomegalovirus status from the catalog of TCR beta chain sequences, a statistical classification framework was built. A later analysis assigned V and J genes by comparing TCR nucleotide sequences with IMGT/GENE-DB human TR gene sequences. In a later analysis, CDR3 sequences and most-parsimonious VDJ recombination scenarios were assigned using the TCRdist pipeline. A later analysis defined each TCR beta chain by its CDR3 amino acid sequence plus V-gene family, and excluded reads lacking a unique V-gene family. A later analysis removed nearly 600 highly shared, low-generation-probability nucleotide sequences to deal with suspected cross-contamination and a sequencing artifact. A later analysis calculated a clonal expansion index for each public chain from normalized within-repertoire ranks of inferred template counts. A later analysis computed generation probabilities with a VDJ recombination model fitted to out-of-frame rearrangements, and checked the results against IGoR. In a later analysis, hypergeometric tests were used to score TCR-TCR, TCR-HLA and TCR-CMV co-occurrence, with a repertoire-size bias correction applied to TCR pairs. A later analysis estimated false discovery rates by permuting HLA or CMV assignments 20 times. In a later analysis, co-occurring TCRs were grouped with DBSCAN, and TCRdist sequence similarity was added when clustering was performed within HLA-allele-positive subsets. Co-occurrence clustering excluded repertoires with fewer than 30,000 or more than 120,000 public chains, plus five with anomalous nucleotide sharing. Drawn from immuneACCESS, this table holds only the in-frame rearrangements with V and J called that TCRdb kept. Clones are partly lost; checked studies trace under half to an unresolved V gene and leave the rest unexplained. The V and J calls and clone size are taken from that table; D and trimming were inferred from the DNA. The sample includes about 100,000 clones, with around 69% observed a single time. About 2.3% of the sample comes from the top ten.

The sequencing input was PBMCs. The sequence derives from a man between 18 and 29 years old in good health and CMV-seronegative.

The DNA is TGCGCCAGCAGCCAAGGTTTTAGGACAGGGAACACCGGGGAGCTGTTTTTT. Protein translation: CASSQGFRTGNTGELFF. The V and J genes are TRBV4-1 and TRBJ2-2; 7 central nucleotides agree with TRBD1. The germline V and J ends show losses of 1 base and 1 base respectively, and no gene match explains 6 bases of the junction. The CDR3 runs 17 amino acids, cysteine and phenylalanine included. Only CDR3 DNA is held: 51 bases, read in frame from base 1. CDR1 MGHRA and CDR2 YSYEKL are derived from the germline V gene.